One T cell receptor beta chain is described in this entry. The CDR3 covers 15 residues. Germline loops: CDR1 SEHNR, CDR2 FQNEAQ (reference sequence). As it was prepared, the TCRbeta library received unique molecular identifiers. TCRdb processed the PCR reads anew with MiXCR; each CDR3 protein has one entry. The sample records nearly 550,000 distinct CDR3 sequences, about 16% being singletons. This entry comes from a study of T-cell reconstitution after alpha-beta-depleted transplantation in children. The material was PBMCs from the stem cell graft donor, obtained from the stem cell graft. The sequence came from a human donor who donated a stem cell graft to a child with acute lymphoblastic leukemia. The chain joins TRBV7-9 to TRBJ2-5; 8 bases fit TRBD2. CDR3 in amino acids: CGTLGLLSGKETQYF. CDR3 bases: TGTGGTACCCTTGGCCTCCTTAGCGGGAAGGAGACCCAGTACTTC.